These T cell receptor beta chains were read from a single sample in a study of beta chain features in type 1 diabetes. The assay was immunoSEQ multiplex PCR, and TCRdb's table has in-frame clones only and misses some. Here the sample spans 350,000 to 450,000 clones, over 12% being singletons. The specimen was naive CD4+ T cells from blood. Receptors originate from a young woman in good health. The CDR3 runs from the conserved cysteine through the conserved F or W. Fields, in order: J gene, V gene, D gene, clone size, CDR3 DNA, CDR3 protein. The D gene is left open where the match is weak. Expanded clones get a size class; other rows say once, few or many, or leave the size out.

TRBJ2-7,TRBV29-1,NA,few,TGCAGCGTTGAAGATCAGGGGTACGAGCAGTACTTC,CSVEDQGYEQYF
TRBJ1-4,TRBV29-1,NA,NA,TGCAGCGTTGGACAGACTGCAACTAATGAAAAACTGTTTTTT,CSVGQTATNEKLFF
TRBJ2-2,TRBV5-4,NA,few,TGTGCCAGCAGCTCAGCGGGTACGAACACCGGGGAGCTGTTTTTT,CASSSAGTNTGELFF
TRBJ2-1,TRBV30,NA,few,TGTGCCTGGAGTAGGGGGGGTTCCTACAATGAGCAGTTCTTC,CAWSRGGSYNEQFF
TRBJ1-2,TRBV5-1,TRBD1,NA,TGCGCCAGCAGCCTTGGACAGGGTCTTGGCTACACCTTC,CASSLGQGLGYTF
TRBJ1-1,TRBV19,NA,few,TGTGCCAGTAGTGTCAACACGAACACTGAAGCTTTCTTT,CASSVNTNTEAFF
TRBJ2-7,TRBV29-1,NA,few,TGCAGCGTTCAGGGGACCTACGAGCAGTACTTC,CSVQGTYEQYF
TRBJ1-1,TRBV29-1,NA,few,TGCAGCTTTCGATGGGGGCAGAGCACTGAAGCTTTCTTT,CSFRWGQSTEAFF
TRBJ2-5,TRBV7-2,NA,NA,TGTGCCAGCAGCCCAGTTGGAGCCATGAAACTCCAAGAGACCCAGTACTTC,CASSPVGAMKLQETQYF
TRBJ2-7,TRBV30,NA,NA,TGTGCCTGGAGTGTACGACCGGGGTATTACGAGCAGTACTTC,CAWSVRPGYYEQYF
TRBJ1-4,TRBV27,NA,NA,TGTGCCAGCAGTACCGGAACAGGGCTTGAAAAACTGTTTTTT,CASSTGTGLEKLFF
TRBJ1-5,TRBV30,TRBD1,NA,TGTGCCTGGAGTCCGTCCCCGGGACAGGGGTTTGGTCAGCCCCAGCATTTT,CAWSPSPGQGFGQPQHF
TRBJ2-1,TRBV5-1,TRBD2,few,TGCGCCAGCAGCCCGGGCCCTCGCGGGAGGTGGGACAATGAGCAGTTCTTC,CASSPGPRGRWDNEQFF
TRBJ2-7,TRBV18,NA,NA,TGTGCCAGCTCACTGGGGACTTCCTACGAGCAGTACTTC,CASSLGTSYEQYF
TRBJ1-5,TRBV28,NA,NA,TGTGCCAGCAGTTTATCATCAGGATGGGTGAGCAATCAGCCCCAGCATTTT,CASSLSSGWVSNQPQHF
TRBJ2-4,TRBV11-2,TRBD1,NA,TGTGCCAGCAGCCCCCGGGACAGGGAGTACATTCAGTACTTC,CASSPRDREYIQYF
TRBJ1-1,TRBV29-1,NA,few,TGCAGCGCCCTTGGGCAGACGAACACTGAAGCTTTCTTT,CSALGQTNTEAFF
TRBJ2-1,TRBV7-9,NA,NA,TGTGCCAGCAGCTTGGGGAAGGTACTAGTCCAATCCTACAATGAGCAGTTCTTC,CASSLGKVLVQSYNEQFF
TRBJ2-3,TRBV30,TRBD2,NA,TGTGCCCGGGGGGGCACAGATACGCAGTATTTT,CARGGTDTQYF
TRBJ2-3,TRBV5-1,TRBD2,few,TGCGCCAGCAGCTTTCCCCGGGAGGCCCCAGATACGCAGTATTTT,CASSFPREAPDTQYF
TRBJ1-4,TRBV30,TRBD1,few,TGTGCCTGGATCGGGGAGTCAGGGGGTTTGGAAAAACTGTTTTTT,CAWIGESGGLEKLFF
TRBJ2-7,TRBV2,NA,few,TGTGCCAGCGTAAATCGTGGGAGCGAGCAGTACTTC,CASVNRGSEQYF
TRBJ1-5,TRBV23-1,NA,NA,TGCGCCAGCAGTCACCCCAACAGGGAGCCACAGCCCCAGCATTTT,CASSHPNREPQPQHF
TRBJ2-7,TRBV28,TRBD1,few,TGTGCCAGCAGTCGACAGGGATACGAGCAGTACTTC,CASSRQGYEQYF
TRBJ1-5,TRBV30,TRBD1,few,TGTGCCTGGAGTGTAGGTCAGGGGGCATCTCAGCCCCAGCATTTT,CAWSVGQGASQPQHF
TRBJ2-3,TRBV4-3,TRBD2,few,TGCGCCAGCAGCCTCATAGCGGGAAGCACAGATACGCAGTATTTT,CASSLIAGSTDTQYF
TRBJ2-5,TRBV5-4,TRBD2,NA,TGTGCCAGCAGCTTGGGGGGACGGGGACTAGCGGAAGAGACCCAGTACTTC,CASSLGGRGLAEETQYF
TRBJ2-5,TRBV6-6,NA,few,TGTGCCAGCAGCCCCTTCGGGGTGGAGACCCAGTACTTC,CASSPFGVETQYF
TRBJ2-7,TRBV28,NA,few,TGTGCCAGCAGTTCGGGGACCTACGAGCAGTACTTC,CASSSGTYEQYF
TRBJ2-2,TRBV2,TRBD1,few,TGTGCCAGCAGGGGACAGGGGAACACCGGGGAGCTGTTTTTT,CASRGQGNTGELFF
TRBJ1-1,TRBV27,NA,few,TGTGCCAGCAGGGGGGGAACTATCGACACTGAAGCTTTCTTT,CASRGGTIDTEAFF
TRBJ2-5,TRBV6-5,TRBD1,NA,TGTGCCAGCAGCGGGACAGCCCAAGAGACCCAGTACTTC,CASSGTAQETQYF
TRBJ1-5,TRBV5-6,TRBD1,few,TGTGCCAGCAGTCAAAGGTGGGGACAGGGCCAGCATTTT,CASSQRWGQGQHF
TRBJ2-1,TRBV5-1,TRBD2,NA,TGCGCCAGCAGTGGCGGGAGGGCCGTTTACAATGAGCAGTTCTTC,CASSGGRAVYNEQFF
TRBJ1-5,TRBV2,NA,few,TGTGCCAGCAGTGAGACAGCTACTAATCAGCCCCAGCATTTT,CASSETATNQPQHF
TRBJ2-2,TRBV15,TRBD1,few,TGTGCCACCAGCGCAGCCGGGACAGGGCGCACCGGGGAGCTGTTTTTT,CATSAAGTGRTGELFF
TRBJ2-1,TRBV7-2,TRBD2,few,TGTGCCAGCAGCACAAGACTAGCGGGAGTCAATGAGCAGTTCTTC,CASSTRLAGVNEQFF
TRBJ2-6,TRBV28,NA,NA,TGTGCCAGCAGTTCAACAGGGACCGGGGCCAACGTCCTGACTTTC,CASSSTGTGANVLTF
TRBJ2-5,TRBV7-9,TRBD2,NA,TGTGCCAGCAGCTTACCTGCGCCGGGACTAGCCTCAGAGACCCAGTACTTC,CASSLPAPGLASETQYF
TRBJ2-7,TRBV11-1,TRBD2,few,TGTGCCAGCAGCTTGTTAGCGGGAGGGCCAGGATCCTACGAGCAGTACTTC,CASSLLAGGPGSYEQYF
TRBJ2-6,TRBV27,NA,few,TGTGCCAGCAGTTTAATCGTCTCTGGGGCCAACGTCCTGACTTTC,CASSLIVSGANVLTF
TRBJ2-1,TRBV7-7,NA,NA,TGTGCTAGCAGCCCCCAGGGAAATGAGCAGTTCTTC,CASSPQGNEQFF
TRBJ2-7,TRBV7-2,TRBD1,few,TGTGCCAGCAGCTTAATCCGGGACAGGGGGGACGAGCAGTACTTC,CASSLIRDRGDEQYF
TRBJ2-5,TRBV11-3,NA,NA,TGTGCCAGCAGCTTTGCGCGACAAGAGACCCAGTACTTC,CASSFARQETQYF
TRBJ2-2,TRBV7-3,NA,NA,TGTGCCAGCAGTCCGAACTCGGTCGCCGGGGAGCTGTTTTTT,CASSPNSVAGELFF
TRBJ1-1,TRBV4-1,TRBD1,NA,TGCGCCAGCAGCCGACAGGGGGCCACGGTGTACACTGAAGCTTTCTTT,CASSRQGATVYTEAFF